A selection of T cell receptor beta chains follows, all from one sample in a study of T cells in Graves' hyperthyroidism and ophthalmopathy. TCRdb redid the calling of the multiplex PCR reads with MiXCR, one entry per CDR3 protein. Found here are 700,000 or so distinct CDR3 sequences, over 15% of them singletons; the top ten hold approximately 8%. The specimen sequenced was blood. The receptor source for this set is a man between 18 and 29 years old with Graves' hyperthyroidism. Both conserved end residues are part of each CDR3. The D gene is left open where the match is weak. Rows give clone size only sometimes, using once, few, many, or a class for an expanded clone.

v_call	d_call	j_call	clone_size	cdr3_aa	cdr3_nt
TRBV28	-	TRBJ2-1	many	CASSLLLDEQFF	TGTGCCAGCAGTTTATTATTGGATGAGCAGTTCTTC
TRBV20-1	TRBD1	TRBJ2-5	many	CSAIPQGLGETQYF	TGCAGTGCTATACCACAGGGGCTGGGAGAGACCCAGTACTTC
TRBV16	-	TRBJ1-1	many	CASSQFLPGASAEAFF	TGTGCCAGCAGCCAATTCCTGCCGGGGGCTAGTGCTGAAGCTTTCTTT
TRBV20-1	-	TRBJ2-1	many	CSARDGKGFNEQFF	TGCAGTGCTAGAGATGGGAAGGGATTCAATGAGCAGTTCTTC
TRBV30	TRBD1	TRBJ2-7	many	CAWSNRGQYEQYF	TGTGCCTGGAGTAATAGGGGGCAATACGAGCAGTACTTC
TRBV12-3/TRBV12-4	-	TRBJ2-5	-	CASSFGLGEYF	TGTGCCAGCAGTTTTGGGCTCGGGGAGTACTTC
TRBV4-3	-	TRBJ2-7	-	CASSQDRTRGSSYEQYF	TGCGCCAGCAGCCAAGATAGGACAAGGGGGAGCTCCTACGAGCAGTACTTC
TRBV27	TRBD1	TRBJ1-6	many	CASSWDRNYSPLHF	TGTGCCAGCAGTTGGGACAGGAACTATTCACCCCTCCACTTT
TRBV19	-	TRBJ1-5	few	CASSTDTPGQPQHF	TGTGCCAGTAGTACGGACACCCCGGGGCAGCCCCAGCATTTT
TRBV29-1	TRBD1	TRBJ1-5	-	CSAHPSTGKGNQPQHF	TGCAGCGCTCACCCGTCGACAGGGAAAGGTAATCAGCCCCAGCATTTT
TRBV6-1	-	TRBJ2-4	-	CASQSGIIAKNIQYF	TGTGCCAGCCAGTCGGGGATTATAGCCAAAAACATTCAGTACTTC
TRBV2	TRBD1	TRBJ1-3	few	CASSEGTGFGNTIYF	TGTGCCAGCAGTGAAGGGACAGGATTTGGAAACACCATATATTTT
TRBV27	TRBD2	TRBJ2-1	few	CASSLIFSGKNNEQFF	TGTGCCAGCAGTTTAATTTTTAGCGGGAAGAACAATGAGCAGTTCTTC
TRBV4-3	-	TRBJ2-1	-	CASSRKQGPYNEQFF	TGCGCCAGCAGCCGGAAGCAGGGCCCCTACAATGAGCAGTTCTTC
TRBV6-2/TRBV6-3	TRBD2	TRBJ2-1	-	CASSRLPRTSGRGHEQFF	TGTGCCAGCAGTCGCCTCCCGCGGACTAGCGGGAGGGGACATGAGCAGTTCTTC
TRBV7-8	-	TRBJ2-7	-	CASSLLPSTSSYEQYF	TGTGCCAGCAGCTTACTACCCTCTACTAGCTCCTACGAGCAGTACTTC
TRBV20-1	TRBD2	TRBJ2-3	-	CSAREGRATDTQYF	TGCAGTGCTAGAGAGGGGAGGGCCACAGATACGCAGTATTTT
TRBV6-2/TRBV6-3	TRBD2	TRBJ2-1	-	CASLGGGLEFF	TGTGCCAGTCTCGGGGGGGGATTGGAGTTCTTC
TRBV3-1	TRBD1	TRBJ2-1	many	CASSPKPGTGWSDEQFF	TGTGCCAGCAGCCCCAAGCCAGGGACAGGGTGGTCCGATGAGCAGTTCTTC
TRBV28	-	TRBJ2-2	-	CASSLTGRTGELFF	TGTGCCAGCAGTTTGACAGGAAGGACCGGGGAGCTGTTTTTT
TRBV20-1	-	TRBJ1-1	-	CSARDLGQGGTEAFF	TGCAGTGCTAGAGATCTCGGGCAGGGTGGCACTGAAGCTTTCTTT
TRBV5-1	TRBD1	TRBJ1-2	-	CASSKGQAADGYTF	TGCGCCAGCAGCAAGGGACAGGCGGCCGACGGCTACACCTTC
TRBV7-2	-	TRBJ2-1	many	CASSPMTGNNEQFF	TGTGCCAGCAGCCCTATGACAGGCAACAATGAGCAGTTCTTC
TRBV3-1	TRBD2	TRBJ2-1	-	CASSHNGLAASYNEQFF	TGTGCCAGCAGCCACAACGGACTAGCCGCGTCCTACAATGAGCAGTTCTTC
TRBV14	-	TRBJ2-5	few	CASSQDVGPETQYF	TGTGCCAGCAGCCAAGATGTAGGTCCAGAGACCCAGTACTTC
TRBV30	TRBD2	TRBJ2-2	few	CAWSSGGGELFF	TGTGCCTGGAGTAGCGGGGGAGGGGAGCTGTTTTTT
TRBV15	-	TRBJ2-2	many	CATSRGTNTGELFF	TGTGCCACCAGCAGAGGAACGAACACCGGGGAGCTGTTTTTT
TRBV30	-	TRBJ1-2	many	CAWSWVANYGYTF	TGTGCCTGGTCATGGGTAGCTAACTATGGCTACACCTTC
TRBV28	-	TRBJ1-6	few	CASSSPYRASSYNSPLHF	TGTGCCAGCAGTTCACCATACAGGGCCAGCTCCTATAATTCACCCCTCCACTTT
TRBV4-3	-	TRBJ1-5	few	CASSLGAIKNSNQPQHF	TGCGCCAGCAGCTTGGGGGCGATAAAAAATAGCAATCAGCCCCAGCATTTT
TRBV6-1	-	TRBJ2-7	few	CASTKGLIDEQYF	TGTGCCAGCACAAAAGGACTTATCGACGAGCAGTACTTC
TRBV20-1	-	TRBJ1-6	many	CSVGSYNSPLHF	TGCAGTGTCGGCTCCTATAATTCACCCCTCCACTTT
TRBV11-2	-	TRBJ2-1	many	CASSPRSRSSYNEQFF	TGTGCCAGCAGCCCTCGGAGCAGGAGCTCCTACAATGAGCAGTTCTTC
TRBV4-2	TRBD2	TRBJ2-3	-	CASTGRAGRDTQYF	TGTGCCAGCACTGGTCGAGCGGGACGAGATACGCAGTATTTT
TRBV2	-	TRBJ2-5	few	CASSEDLGRTGTQYF	TGTGCCAGCAGTGAAGATTTGGGCCGAACGGGGACCCAGTACTTC
TRBV20-1	TRBD2	TRBJ2-1	few	CSAFGGREVYNEQFF	TGCAGTGCTTTTGGAGGGAGGGAGGTCTACAATGAGCAGTTCTTC
TRBV28	-	TRBJ1-4	many	CASSPSLYEKLFF	TGTGCCAGCAGTCCTAGCCTTTATGAAAAACTGTTTTTT
TRBV28	-	TRBJ1-2	many	CASSFRTFSNYGYTF	TGTGCCAGCAGTTTTAGGACGTTTTCTAACTATGGCTACACCTTC
TRBV5-1	TRBD1	TRBJ1-4	-	CASRTGTGSEKLFF	TGCGCCAGCAGAACCGGGACAGGGTCGGAAAAACTGTTTTTT
TRBV7-8	-	TRBJ2-7	-	CASSWTRAYEQYF	TGTGCCAGCAGCTGGACAAGGGCCTACGAGCAGTACTTC
TRBV11-2	-	TRBJ1-1	many	CASSLISRPEAFF	TGTGCCAGCAGCTTAATCTCTAGGCCCGAAGCTTTCTTT
TRBV9	-	TRBJ2-1	few	CASSVTDFPYNEQFF	TGTGCCAGCAGCGTAACGGACTTCCCTTACAATGAGCAGTTCTTC
TRBV7-6	TRBD1	TRBJ1-5	-	CASSTPGQGSNQPQHF	TGTGCCAGCAGCACACCGGGACAGGGAAGCAATCAGCCCCAGCATTTT
TRBV7-9	TRBD2	TRBJ2-5	-	CASSARLAQETQYF	TGTGCCAGCAGCGCTAGACTAGCCCAAGAGACCCAGTACTTC
TRBV7-3	TRBD2	TRBJ2-1	-	CASSPRGGSIYNEQFF	TGTGCCAGCAGCCCGCGGGGCGGGAGCATCTACAATGAGCAGTTCTTC
TRBV29-1	-	TRBJ1-1	many	CSVAGTGTEAFF	TGCAGCGTTGCAGGCACGGGGACTGAAGCTTTCTTT
TRBV6-6	-	TRBJ2-5	many	CASSSRGQGGWYQETQYF	TGTGCCAGCAGTTCTAGAGGACAGGGAGGGTGGTACCAAGAGACCCAGTACTTC
TRBV3-1	-	TRBJ1-1	many	CASRPRGLDTEAFF	TGTGCCAGCAGACCCAGGGGCCTGGACACTGAAGCTTTCTTT